This TCR beta chain was observed in a study of CD8 T cells in ankylosing spondylitis. This clonotype was counted ten times or more. Its antigen is unknown. J gave up 0 bases and V 3 bases, and 6 bases lay outside the gene matches. Germline lookup yields CDR1 SQVTM and CDR2 ANQGSEA. The length of the CDR3 is 15 residues. Points from the study as a whole: Previous work reported some of these motif variants in the synovial fluid and blood of reactive arthritis. Relatively rare in peripheral blood, disease-linked clones were also CD8+. What seemed typical of ankylosing spondylitis blood was a TCR beta motif built from several highly homologous variants. Reportedly, significant enrichment of disease-linked clones occurred in matched ankylosing spondylitis synovial fluid.

Researchers built TCR beta libraries using quantitative 5'-RACE with molecular barcodes. TCRdb passed the 5' RACE reads through MiXCR, listing each CDR3 protein once. The table shows about 220,000 distinct CDR3 sequences, with about 7% occurring only once. The source of this sequence is a male donor with ankylosing spondylitis. The chain uses TRBV29-1 and TRBJ1-2, with 8 bases fitting TRBD1. The sequenced sample was blood, either unsorted or a sorted T cell fraction (not recorded which). The CDR3 here is CSVDTGQGPNYGYTF. CDR3 DNA sequence: TGCAGCGTTGATACAGGACAGGGTCCTAACTATGGCTACACCTTC. Drawing the rest from reference TRBV29-1 and TRBJ1-2, the complete variable domain is SAVISQKPSRDICQRGTSLTIQCQVDSQVTMMFWYRQQPGQSLTLIATANQGSEATYESGFVIDKFPISRPNLTFSTLTVSNMSPEDSSIYLCSVDTGQGPNYGYTFGSGTRLTVV.